The rows below give T cell receptor beta chains drawn from one sample of a study of T-cell memory formation after mild COVID-19. Using its own MiXCR run on the 5' RACE reads, TCRdb lists one record per CDR3 protein. The data show roughly 190,000 distinct CDR3 sequences, with under 30% seen just once and about an eighth held by the top ten. The sequenced sample consisted of PBMCs or a T cell subset sorted from them (not recorded which). The origin of the receptors is an adult woman who had mild COVID-19 (a few samples of this study predate the infection). Cell type and time point are not known. Both conserved end residues are part of each CDR3. The order of the fields is J gene, V gene, CDR3 protein.

TRBJ2-1 TRBV7-3 CASSQQGGNEQFF
TRBJ1-5 TRBV12-3/TRBV12-4 CASSATRQAQHF
TRBJ2-3 TRBV5-1 CASSLGQRSTDTQYF
TRBJ2-1 TRBV5-6 CASSSGGWDEQFF
TRBJ1-1 TRBV6-5 CASSYGQGTEAFF
TRBJ2-7 TRBV5-1 CASSFRTGIAEQYF
TRBJ2-3 TRBV7-2 CASSYRMGPGEDTQYF
TRBJ2-1 TRBV7-2 CASSLGYGYNEQFF
TRBJ1-5 TRBV5-5 CASSLFGVSNQPQHF
TRBJ2-1 TRBV7-9 CASSFVDNEQFF
TRBJ1-5 TRBV7-3 CASSLGSGSNQPQHF
TRBJ2-3 TRBV20-1 CSATSGTSGGSYTDTQYF
TRBJ1-4 TRBV23-1 CASSQGRTGTNEKLFF
TRBJ2-2 TRBV5-1 CASSLRALGATSGELFF
TRBJ1-2 TRBV7-9 CASSLSTDYGYTF
TRBJ1-2 TRBV5-6 CASSPGQGTGYGYTF
TRBJ2-3 TRBV7-8 CASSFRGAGPDTQYF
TRBJ2-3 TRBV5-1 CASSLAGASTDTQYF
TRBJ2-4 TRBV7-8 CASSSRDWLAKNIQYF
TRBJ2-1 TRBV19 CASTGGSYEQFF
TRBJ1-5 TRBV7-2 CASSQPDREDQPQHF
TRBJ2-7 TRBV5-4 CASSLDSRGMIYEQYF
TRBJ1-1 TRBV7-9 CASSLDSTEAFF
TRBJ2-1 TRBV29-1 CSSRDISSYNEQFF
TRBJ1-5 TRBV7-9 CASSSAGDQPQHF
TRBJ2-3 TRBV20-1 CSARVLAGSTDTQYF
TRBJ2-5 TRBV24-1 CATSDSGGQETQYF
TRBJ1-3 TRBV4-1 CASSQSATAGPARGNTIYF
TRBJ2-1 TRBV12-3/TRBV12-4 CASSQGQASYNEQFF
TRBJ2-3 TRBV20-1 CSASGRVTDTQYF
TRBJ1-4 TRBV20-1 CSAGQGKNEKLFF
TRBJ2-3 TRBV11-2 CASSLVAGVGTDTQYF
TRBJ1-1 TRBV7-2 CASSLAGQGVWTEAFF
TRBJ2-5 TRBV12-3/TRBV12-4 CASSLDRTGMVTQYF
TRBJ2-7 TRBV29-1 CSVSLAGITYEQYF
TRBJ2-1 TRBV15 CATSRLAGGTRLGNEQFF
TRBJ1-2 TRBV7-2 CASSFEWTGGGYTF
TRBJ2-2 TRBV5-1 CASSSLADLRTGELFF
TRBJ2-2 TRBV14 CASSPQYEDRGTGELFF
TRBJ2-2 TRBV5-5 CASSLIDLGRYTGELFF
TRBJ2-3 TRBV20-1 CSARDTTGSTDTQYF
TRBJ1-2 TRBV12-3/TRBV12-4 CASSVTKNGYTF
TRBJ1-1 TRBV18 CASSPIEGNTEAFF
TRBJ2-5 TRBV7-2 CASSLDRGETQYF
TRBJ2-5 TRBV4-3 CASSQDRAAGGEETQYF
TRBJ2-1 TRBV19 CASTAAGVRNEQFF
TRBJ2-2 TRBV12-3/TRBV12-4 CASGLPPGELFF
TRBJ2-7 TRBV30 CAWSVPSREQYF
TRBJ2-7 TRBV12-3/TRBV12-4 CASSISGTHGEQYF
TRBJ2-2 TRBV2 CASSGGGRGTGELFF
TRBJ2-3 TRBV27 CASSLAGETDTQYF